The next 14 T cell receptor beta chains were all read from a single sample in a study of cytomegalovirus exposure and HLA in healthy donors (dated by TCRdb to the late 2010s). The library was built by means of the immunoSEQ multiplex PCR assay. A mixture of 60 forward primers for TCR Vbeta segments and 13 reverse primers for TCR Jbeta segments was used in the multiplex PCR. Here the immuneACCESS table is served through TCRdb, limited to in-frame sequences with V and J called. Missing clones are a known gap in these copies; in checked studies unresolved V genes cover under half, and the rest lacks a known reason. The sample table contains over 85,000 clones; only one count was recorded for 67% of them. The ten top clones hold 2.1% of the sample. The sequenced sample was PBMCs. These receptor sequences come from a man between 25 and 39 years old in good health and CMV-seronegative.

This chain uses TRBV2 with TRBJ2-1; 9 positions match TRBD2. The CDR3 consists of 17 residues. V lost 0 bases to trimming and J lost 4 bases; unmatched junction nucleotides: 7. Germline-derived CDR1 and CDR2 are SNHLY and FYNNEI. CDR3 coding DNA: TGTGCCAGCAGTGAAGCGCGGTCTAGCGGGGCGTACAATGAGCAGTTCTTC. The encoded protein is CASSEARSSGAYNEQFF.

This clone was observed once. This rearrangement joins TRBV10-3 to TRBJ2-1; 8 positions match TRBD1. V lost 8 bases to trimming and J lost 6 bases; unmatched junction nucleotides: 9. The germline V gene encodes CDR1 ENHRY and CDR2 SYGVKD. The CDR3 has 14 residues. This CDR3 is CAIASRGPPNEQFF. In DNA form, the CDR3 reads TGTGCCATCGCCTCCAGGGGGCCCCCCAATGAGCAGTTCTTC.

As to this clone: A read error may account for a junction end that differs from germline. This CDR3 reads CARSLGASGSLDEQYF. CDR3 nucleotide sequence: TGTGCCCGCAGTTTGGGGGCTAGCGGGAGTCTGGACGAGCAGTACTTC. The V gene is TRBV28, the J gene TRBJ2-7; 10 bases line up with TRBD2. The CDR3 has 16 residues. The germline CDR1 and CDR2 sequences are MDHEN and SYDVKM. Looking up the rest from reference TRBV28 and TRBJ2-7 gives the full variable domain: DVKVTQSSRYLVKRTGEKVFLECVQDMDHENMFWYRQDPGLGLRLIYFSYDVKMKEKGDIPEGYSVSREKKERFSLILESASTNQTSMYLCARSLGASGSLDEQYFGPGTRLTVT.

This clone was seen a handful of times. The chain links TRBV6-1 to TRBJ2-2; no reliable D call. Trimming stripped 2 bases from V and 6 bases from J, with 7 bases between. Germline V lookup: CDR1 MNHNS, CDR2 SASEGT. The CDR3 extends over 13 amino acids. The CDR3 bases are TGTGCCAGCAGTGAAATAGCCCCCGGGGAGCTGTTTTTT. This sequence encodes CASSEIAPGELFF.

The chain combines TRBV5-4 with TRBJ2-2, with 8 nucleotides matching TRBD1. CDR1 and CDR2 (germline): SGHNT, YYREEE (reference sequence). The CDR3 extends over 17 amino acids. Trimming took 0 bases from V and 5 from J; bases not matched to a gene: 9. For the CDR3, the DNA is TGTGCCAGCAGCTTGGGGGGTGGACAGGGACGAACCGGGGAGCTGTTTTTT. It encodes CASSLGGGQGRTGELFF.

This rearrangement joins TRBV30 to TRBJ2-3; unclear D gene. The CDR3 contains 11 residues. Trimming removed 1 base at V and 7 bases at J, with 6 bases between. CDR1 is GTSNPN, CDR2 SVGIG, per germline (reference sequence). This CDR3 reads CAWSELYTQYF. The CDR3 nucleotides read TGTGCCTGGAGTGAACTATATACGCAGTATTTT.

V and J are TRBV30 and TRBJ2-7; no clear D. Germline-derived CDR1 and CDR2 are GTSNPN and SVGIG (reference sequence). The CDR3 totals 13 residues. V dropped 4 bases and J dropped 3 bases, with 13 bases sitting between them. In DNA, the CDR3 is TGTGCCTGGACCCGTGGCACCCTCTACGAGCAGTACTTC. It yields the protein CAWTRGTLYEQYF.

J is TRBJ2-7 and V is TRBV28; 8 nucleotides align to TRBD1. The CDR3 is made up of 14 amino acids. The trim removed 5 bases at V and 3 bases at J, leaving 6 bases unmatched. CDR1 and CDR2 (germline): MDHEN, SYDVKM. CDR3 bases: TGTGCCAGCAGTCCCGGGACAGGCGACTACGAGCAGTACTTC. Translating gives CASSPGTGDYEQYF.

The chain is built from TRBV5-1 and TRBJ2-1, with 10 bases fitting TRBD1. The V gene's germline CDR1 is SGHRS and CDR2 YFSETQ. The CDR3 runs to 14 residues. V dropped 4 bases and J dropped 9; count of bases not matched to a gene: 7. The CDR3 nucleotides read TGCGCCAGCAGCCGGGACAGGGGTAGGATTGAGCAGTTCTTC. Its translation: CASSRDRGRIEQFF.

V gene TRBV5-4 combines with J gene TRBJ1-1; perhaps TRBD1 as D (5 bases). Deletions cut 7 bases from V and 3 bases from J, with 10 bases between. The CDR3 spans 12 residues. From germline, CDR1 is SGHNT and CDR2 YYREEE (reference sequence). The CDR3 is CASAGDDTEAFF. Here the CDR3 DNA reads TGTGCCAGCGCGGGGGATGACACTGAAGCTTTCTTT.

The chain combines TRBV6-9 with TRBJ2-1; D is uncertain. The CDR3 is 10 amino acids. Trimming took off 6 bases at V and 8 bases at J, with 5 bases between the two ends. The germline V gene encodes CDR1 MNHGY and CDR2 SVAAGI. CDR3 protein: CASRRDEQFF. The CDR3 DNA reads as TGTGCCAGCAGACGAGATGAGCAGTTCTTC.

V gene TRBV7-3 combines with J gene TRBJ2-5; weak D call: TRBD1 (7 bases). Per the germline V gene, CDR1 is SGHTA and CDR2 is FQGTGA. The V gene lost 2 bases and the J gene lost 5 bases, with 15 bases spanning the gap. CDR3 length: 15 amino acids. CDR3 bases: TGTGCCAGCAGCTTAGCAGGGGGGCCGTCCGAGACCCAGTACTTC. It codes for CASSLAGGPSETQYF.

The J gene is TRBJ1-5, the V gene TRBV19; a possible D gene is TRBD1 (6 bases). V dropped 5 bases and J dropped 4 bases, with 21 bases sitting between them. CDR1 LNHDA and CDR2 SQIVND come from the germline V gene (reference sequence). This CDR3 is 17 amino acids long. CDR3 amino acids: CASSPKLGGQLNQPQHF. Written as DNA, the CDR3 is TGTGCCAGTAGTCCCAAATTGGGTGGACAGCTAAATCAGCCCCAGCATTTT.

This clone was counted a few times. The chain has TRBV16 and TRBJ2-7, with D possibly TRBD2 on 6 matching bases. The V gene lost 2 bases and the J gene lost 2 bases, with 13 bases spanning the gap. CDR1 KGHSY and CDR2 FQNENV come from the germline V gene. CDR3 length: 15 amino acids. The CDR3 here is CASSQQPGRTYEQYF. CDR3 bases: TGTGCCAGCAGCCAACAACCAGGGAGGACCTACGAGCAGTACTTC.